Each of the 12 T cell receptor beta chains below was sequenced from the same sample in a study of blood T cell repertoires in COVID-19. Generated by immunoSEQ multiplex PCR, the TCRdb table keeps only in-frame clones and is missing some. The table includes roughly 150,000 clones, around 88% detected once. The sequenced material came from peripheral blood. Every receptor here comes from a human donor in a cohort sampled during active COVID-19.

In this sample, this clone turned up a few times. This chain joins TRBV7-9 and TRBJ2-7; weak D call: TRBD1 (7 bases). The V gene lost 2 bases and the J gene lost 2 bases, with 10 bases spanning the gap. This CDR3 spans 14 amino acids. CDR1 is SEHNR and CDR2 is FQNEAQ in the germline V gene (reference sequence). In nucleotides, the CDR3 is TGTGCCAGCAGCTTACAGGGGGAGGCCTACGAGCAGTACTTC. Residues: CASSLQGEAYEQYF.

The V gene is TRBV9, the J gene TRBJ2-2, with TRBD1 identical over 9 bases. The CDR3 totals 14 residues. The J segment lost 7 bases and the V segment lost 4 bases, leaving 5 bases of the junction unmatched. Germline V gene lookup returns CDR1 SGDLS and CDR2 YYNGEE. CDR3 sequence reads: CASSYRQGGGELFF. The DNA for the CDR3 is TGTGCCAGCAGCTACCGACAGGGGGGCGGGGAGCTGTTTTTT.

The V call is TRBV14, the J call TRBJ1-5, with D hard to call. Germline V gene data show CDR1 as SGHDN and CDR2 as FVKESK. This CDR3 has 13 residues. V lost 4 bases and J 9 bases, leaving 13 bases between the germline ends. The CDR3 reads CASSRGASWPQHF. CDR3 bases: TGTGCCAGCAGCCGGGGAGCTTCCTGGCCCCAGCATTTT.

This chain uses TRBV2 with TRBJ2-1; 10 nucleotides agree with TRBD1. This CDR3 is built from 14 residues. Germline V lookup: CDR1 SNHLY, CDR2 FYNNEI. V was pared by 6 bases and J by 1 base, with 0 bases of the junction left unmatched. The CDR3: CASRGQGSYNEQFF. In nucleotides, the CDR3 is TGTGCCAGCAGGGGACAGGGGTCCTACAATGAGCAGTTCTTC. Full variable domain (outside the CDR3, taken from reference TRBV2 and TRBJ2-1): EPEVTQTPSHQVTQMGQEVILRCVPISNHLYFYWYRQILGQKVEFLVSFYNNEISEKSEIFDDQFSVERPDGSNFTLKIRSTKLEDSAMYFCASRGQGSYNEQFFGPGTRLTVL.

The genes are TRBV6-5 and TRBJ1-1, with 11 bases identical to TRBD1. Trimming at V came to 2 bases and at J to 5 bases, leaving 7 bases not matched to a gene. Germline CDR1 reads MNHEY; CDR2 reads SVGAGI. The CDR3 totals 16 residues. The CDR3 sequence: CASSYPRTGGLTEAFF. CDR3 DNA sequence: TGTGCCAGCAGTTACCCAAGGACAGGGGGCTTAACTGAAGCTTTCTTT.

J is TRBJ2-3 and V is TRBV4-3, with 10 nucleotides matching TRBD2. In germline, CDR1 is LGHNA, CDR2 YSLEER. V lost 0 bases and J lost 1; bases outside the gene matches: 10. There are 19 residues in the CDR3. CDR3 nucleotides: TGCGCCAGCAGCCAAGATAGGCTAGCGGGGGTTGGGGGCACAGATACGCAGTATTTT. Translation gives CASSQDRLAGVGGTDTQYF.

The chain has TRBV5-1 and TRBJ2-7; tentative D call: TRBD2 (6 bases). CDR3 length: 14 residues. Germline loops: CDR1 SGHRS, CDR2 YFSETQ. V lost 0 bases and J 3 bases, leaving 10 bases between the germline ends. The CDR3 DNA sequence: TGCGCCAGCAGCTTGGCGGACTATCTCTACGAGCAGTACTTC. This translates into CASSLADYLYEQYF.

This clone has just a few counts. The chain joins TRBV7-9 to TRBJ1-4, with TRBD1 identical over 8 bases. Germline V CDR1 and CDR2: SEHNR, FQNEAQ (reference sequence). This CDR3 has 16 residues. Trimming took 5 bases from V and 4 from J; bases not matched to a gene: 9. CDR3: CASSLGTGFINEKLFF. The CDR3 DNA reads as TGTGCCAGCAGCCTCGGGACAGGATTTATTAATGAAAAACTGTTTTTT. Using reference TRBV7-9 and TRBJ1-4 for the parts outside the CDR3, the full variable domain is DTGVSQNPRHKITKRGQNVTFRCDPISEHNRLYWYRQTLGQGPEFLTYFQNEAQLEKSRLLSDRFSAERPKGSFSTLEIQRTEQGDSAMYLCASSLGTGFINEKLFFGSGTQLSVL.

A note on this clone: A much larger clone sits a single nucleotide away, making a read error possible. The same CDR3 can be traced to other DNA sequences in this sample. The chain links TRBV29-1 to TRBJ1-2; TRBD1 matches 7 bases. Germline lookup yields CDR1 SQVTM and CDR2 ANQGSEA. The CDR3 loop spans 12 amino acids. V shed 5 bases and J 0 bases; nucleotides not matched to a gene: 0. The CDR3 DNA sequence: TGCAGCGTTACAGGGGCTAACTATGGCTACACCTTC. This gives the protein CSVTGANYGYTF.

This sequence joins TRBV14 and TRBJ1-5; possible D gene TRBD1, 5 bases. The CDR3 runs to 12 residues. CDR1 SGHDN and CDR2 FVKESK come from the germline V gene. V was shortened by 3 bases and J by 6 bases, with 6 bases between the two germline ends. CDR3: CASSQGGQPQHF. CDR3 bases: TGTGCCAGCAGCCAGGGGGGTCAGCCCCAGCATTTT.

The rearrangement joins TRBV9 to TRBJ1-2; D possibly corresponds to TRBD1 (6 bases). The CDR3 has 16 residues. Germline V lookup: CDR1 SGDLS, CDR2 YYNGEE. Trimming took 4 bases from V and 1 from J, leaving 17 bases between them. This CDR3 reads CASSLTGSQHNYGYTF. CDR3 sequence (DNA): TGTGCCAGCAGCCTTACAGGGTCCCAGCATAACTATGGCTACACCTTC.

This chain joins TRBV5-6 and TRBJ2-2, with no clear D. The length of the CDR3 is 15 residues. Germline assignment: CDR1 SGHDT and CDR2 YYEEEE. Trimming shortened V by 4 bases and J by 3 bases, and 13 bases separated the two germline ends. Here the CDR3 DNA reads TGTGCCAGCAGCCCCAAACAGAGTTACACCGGGGAGCTGTTTTTT. This codes for CASSPKQSYTGELFF.